The source of this T cell receptor beta chain is a study of PD-L1 blockade in urothelial cancer. Turning to the study itself: In the patient group, about 90% of the roughly 30 were males with bladder-origin urothelial cancer. The median number of T cells present in blood samples was 141,255.

Comments on this clone: No antigen is known for it.

Study-level findings and limits: For durable-benefit patients, tumor-associated blood clones expanded more at 3 weeks.

Trimming took 3 bases from V and 2 from J; bases not matched to a gene: 7. Germline lookup yields CDR1 KGHSH and CDR2 LQKENI. The CDR3 contains 16 residues. Time point given: peripheral blood 6 weeks after treatment start. Each PCR received spiked synthetic TCR analog templates. The assay was immunoSEQ multiplex PCR, and TCRdb's table has in-frame clones only and misses some. In the table there are roughly 50,000 clones, 65% to 85% of which are singletons. This chain uses TRBV18 with TRBJ2-5; 9 nucleotides align to TRBD2. The TCR was taken from a man aged 70 or older with urothelial cancer. The sample in question was PBMCs, obtained around atezolizumab (anti-PD-L1) treatment. The CDR3 reads CASSPSLGLAQETQYF. CDR3 bases: TGTGCCAGCTCACCCTCTTTGGGACTAGCTCAAGAGACCCAGTACTTC.